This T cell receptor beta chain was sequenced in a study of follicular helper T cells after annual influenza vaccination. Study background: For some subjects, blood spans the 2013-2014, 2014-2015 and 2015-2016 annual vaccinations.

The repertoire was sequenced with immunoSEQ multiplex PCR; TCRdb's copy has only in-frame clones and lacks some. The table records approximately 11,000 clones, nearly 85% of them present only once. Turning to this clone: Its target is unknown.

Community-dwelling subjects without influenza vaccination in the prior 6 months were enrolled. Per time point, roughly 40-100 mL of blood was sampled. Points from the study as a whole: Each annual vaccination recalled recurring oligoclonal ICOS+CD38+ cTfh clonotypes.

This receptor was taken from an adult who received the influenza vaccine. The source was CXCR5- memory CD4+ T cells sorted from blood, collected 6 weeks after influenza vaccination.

The CDR3 reads CASSLDQETQYF. CDR3 DNA: TGTGCCAGCAGTTTGGACCAAGAGACCCAGTACTTC. V is TRBV27 and J is TRBJ2-5; D remains ambiguous. The CDR3 loop spans 12 amino acids. V was trimmed by 3 bases and J by 0 bases, leaving 2 bases between them. Germline loops: CDR1 MNHEY, CDR2 SMNVEV (reference sequence).